The entry that follows covers one T cell receptor beta chain sequence. The data belong to a study of blood T cell repertoires in COVID-19. On the study more broadly: The analysed material was cDNA or gDNA that came from T cells, B-cell-depleted T cells, or PBMCs.

Cohorts were determined from participant-reported clinical history. The V gene lost 5 bases and the J gene lost 9 bases, with 7 bases spanning the gap. CDR1 is MNHEY, CDR2 SMNVEV, per germline (reference sequence). This CDR3 is 11 amino acids long. As processed by the authors: Amplification with reference gene primers provided the estimates of nucleated cell counts. Assay used: immunoSEQ multiplex PCR; TCRdb lists only in-frame clones, some missing. That table gives V, J and clone size, and the DNA gave D and trimming. This table holds some 270,000 clones, around nine tenths found once. The V call is TRBV27, the J call TRBJ2-2, with TRBD2 as a possible D gene (5 bases). The clonotype comes from a woman aged 40 to 55 who had been exposed to COVID-19. Sequenced material: PBMCs or T cells enriched from blood (not recorded which). CDR3: CASSEGRELFF. Written as DNA, the CDR3 is TGTGCCAGCAGTGAGGGAAGGGAGCTGTTTTTT.